One sample yielded the 9 T cell receptor beta chains listed below, sequenced in a study of blood T cell repertoires in COVID-19. Method: immunoSEQ multiplex PCR; TCRdb's copy keeps in-frame clones and lacks some. The sample yields 65,000 to 75,000 clones, roughly nine tenths seen once. The sample comprised peripheral blood. These receptors all stem from a woman aged 45-59 years with active COVID-19.

A note on this clone: This sample includes further DNA sequences coding for the same CDR3. The V gene is TRBV18, the J gene TRBJ1-1; 7 nucleotides line up with TRBD1. The trim removed 1 base at V and 3 bases at J, leaving 2 bases unmatched. The CDR3 extends over 14 amino acids. Germline lookup yields CDR1 KGHSH and CDR2 LQKENI. In nucleotides, the CDR3 is TGTGCCAGCTCACCACAGGGGGCAGACACTGAAGCTTTCTTT. Translating gives CASSPQGADTEAFF.

This sequence joins TRBV10-3 and TRBJ2-3; 11 bases are shared with TRBD2. The V gene's germline CDR1 is ENHRY and CDR2 SYGVKD. The CDR3 has 15 amino acids. V was pared by 6 bases and J by 4 bases, with 6 bases of the junction left unmatched. CDR3 DNA sequence: TGTGCCATCAGCGTTAGCGGGAGGGCCCCAGATACGCAGTATTTT. Translation: CAISVSGRAPDTQYF.

The V and J genes are TRBV4-1 and TRBJ1-5, with D perhaps TRBD1 (5 bases). This CDR3 has 15 residues. The germline V and J ends were trimmed by 4 bases and 3 bases, with 13 bases remaining between them. Germline V CDR1 and CDR2: MGHRA, YSYEKL. CDR3 sequence reads: CASSPSDNPNQPQHF. The CDR3 DNA reads TGCGCCAGCAGCCCATCGGACAATCCCAATCAGCCCCAGCATTTT.

This clone was detected once. The chain carries TRBV5-1 and TRBJ2-5, with 7 positions matching TRBD1. V gave up 5 bases and J gave up 6 bases; unmatched junction bases: 10. CDR3 size: 14 residues. Germline CDR1 is SGHRS and CDR2 is YFSETQ. CDR3 in amino acids: CASSMERGQKTQYF. The CDR3 DNA sequence: TGCGCCAGCAGTATGGAGAGGGGGCAAAAGACCCAGTACTTC. Full variable domain (rest looked up from reference TRBV5-1 and TRBJ2-5): KAGVTQTPRYLIKTRGQQVTLSCSPISGHRSVSWYQQTPGQGLQFLFEYFSETQRNKGNFPGRFSGRQFSNSRSEMNVSTLELGDSALYLCASSMERGQKTQYFGPGTRLLVL.

V and J are TRBV5-1 and TRBJ1-3; D might be TRBD1 (5 bases). Germline V lookup: CDR1 SGHRS, CDR2 YFSETQ. V lost 0 bases and J 0 bases, leaving 13 bases between the germline ends. The CDR3 spans 17 residues. The CDR3 nucleotides are TGCGCCAGCAGCTTGGCAGGCGGGGGGAACTCTGGAAACACCATATATTTT. Translation gives CASSLAGGGNSGNTIYF.

The V gene is TRBV20-1, the J gene TRBJ1-4; TRBD1 might be the D (5 bases). Germline CDR1 is DFQATT and CDR2 is SNEGSKA (reference sequence). The CDR3 covers 11 residues. Trimming left V 4 bases short and J 8 bases short, with 8 bases between. The DNA for the CDR3 is TGCAGTGCTACGCCAGGGGAAAAACTGTTTTTT. Residues: CSATPGEKLFF.

The chain joins TRBV7-9 to TRBJ2-1, with 9 bases identical to TRBD1. V shed 5 bases and J 5 bases; nucleotides not matched to a gene: 7. This CDR3 region has 15 residues. The germline CDR1 and CDR2 sequences are SEHNR and FQNEAQ (reference sequence). In nucleotides, the CDR3 is TGTGCCAGCAGCCTTAATACAGGGGGCAACAATGAGCAGTTCTTC. Its protein product is CASSLNTGGNNEQFF. Together with reference TRBV7-9 and TRBJ2-1, the CDR3 gives the full variable domain: DTGVSQNPRHKITKRGQNVTFRCDPISEHNRLYWYRQTLGQGPEFLTYFQNEAQLEKSRLLSDRFSAERPKGSFSTLEIQRTEQGDSAMYLCASSLNTGGNNEQFFGPGTRLTVL.

The V call is TRBV3-1 (or the pseudogene TRBV3-2), the J call TRBJ2-5; TRBD2 aligns across 13 bases. In germline, CDR1 is LGHDT, CDR2 YNNKEL (reference sequence). After removal of 0 bases from V and 5 bases from J, the junction contained 6 bases not matched to a gene. This CDR3 has 17 residues. The CDR3 coding sequence is TGTGCCAGCAGCCAAGATACGACTAGCGGGAGGTTTGAGACCCAGTACTTC. Translated: CASSQDTTSGRFETQYF.

This clone was found a few times. The chain employs TRBV30 and TRBJ1-6, with D possibly TRBD1 on 6 matching bases. V was cut by 3 bases and J by 10 bases, with 19 bases left in between. The CDR3 is 15 amino acids. Germline V gene sequence: CDR1 GTSNPN, CDR2 SVGIG (reference sequence). The CDR3 protein is CAWREQGTDGSPLHF. The DNA for the CDR3 is TGTGCCTGGAGGGAACAGGGAACGGATGGATCACCCCTCCACTTT.